This T cell receptor (beta chain) was sequenced during a study of T-cell reconstitution after alpha-beta-depleted transplantation in children. Ten or more counts support this clonotype. Unique molecular identifiers were incorporated when the TCRbeta library was constructed. TCRdb called the PCR reads again in MiXCR, with one record for every CDR3 protein. The data show fewer than 95,000 distinct CDR3 sequences, with 9% to 15% seen just once and around 13% held by the top ten. Trimming removed 6 bases from V and 1 base from J, with 15 bases in between. Germline-derived CDR1 and CDR2 are SEHNR and FQNEAQ (reference sequence). The CDR3 covers 15 residues.

The sequence was collected from a human donor who donated a stem cell graft to a child with inherited bone marrow failure. The chain links TRBV7-9 to TRBJ2-5; D may match TRBD1 or TRBD2 (5 bases each). The input for sequencing was PBMCs from the stem cell graft donor, taken from the stem cell graft. This chain's CDR3 is CASSSSWDLQETQYF. CDR3 bases: TGTGCCAGCAGTTCCAGTTGGGACCTCCAAGAGACCCAGTACTTC.